The 22 T cell receptor beta chains reported below all come from one sample, sequenced in a study of T cells in narcolepsy. The method was immunoSEQ multiplex PCR; TCRdb's version includes in-frame clones alone and lacks a portion of them. The table lists about 30,000 clones, about four fifths of them singletons. Specimen: CD45RA- memory CD4+ T cells from PBMCs. The receptor set was obtained from a human donor with narcolepsy.

This clone qualifies as medium-sized (0.01 to 0.1%). The gene calls are TRBV2 and TRBJ1-6; 7 bases fit TRBD1. CDR3 size: 14 residues. V was pared by 7 bases and J by 9 bases, with 9 bases of the junction left unmatched. Germline CDR1 SNHLY, CDR2 FYNNEI. Here the CDR3 reads CASTQGLKSSPLHF. In nucleotides, the CDR3 is TGTGCCAGCACACAGGGGCTGAAGAGTTCACCCCTCCACTTT.

V gene TRBV28 combines with J gene TRBJ2-5, with 8 bases lining up with TRBD1. CDR3 size: 16 residues. The germline gives CDR1 MDHEN, CDR2 SYDVKM. V was clipped by 5 bases and J by 3 bases; unmatched bases: 11. The chain's CDR3 is CASSGSGTGIKETQYF. Here the CDR3 DNA reads TGTGCCAGCAGTGGCTCCGGGACAGGTATTAAAGAGACCCAGTACTTC. The entire variable domain, with the rest obtained from reference TRBV28 and TRBJ2-5, is as follows: DVKVTQSSRYLVKRTGEKVFLECVQDMDHENMFWYRQDPGLGLRLIYFSYDVKMKEKGDIPEGYSVSREKKERFSLILESASTNQTSMYLCASSGSGTGIKETQYFGPGTRLLVL.

The CDR3, as DNA: TGTGCCAGTAGTATAACACAGGTCACTGAAGCTTTCTTT. Residues: CASSITQVTEAFF. The V call is TRBV19, the J call TRBJ1-1, with a weak D call TRBD1 (5 bases). CDR3 size: 13 residues. The V and J ends lost 2 bases and 4 bases respectively, with 8 bases between them. Germline assignment: CDR1 LNHDA and CDR2 SQIVND (reference sequence).

The chain combines TRBV7-2 with TRBJ2-5; D is perhaps TRBD1 or TRBD2 (5 bases each). The J call is doubtful: the DNA matches TRBJ2-7 better. From germline, CDR1 is SGHTA and CDR2 FQGNSA. This CDR3 spans 15 amino acids. The CDR3: CASSLGPLGPYEQYF. Written as DNA, the CDR3 is TGTGCCAGCAGCTTGGGACCGCTAGGCCCCTACGAGCAGTACTTC.

DNA for the CDR3: TGTGCCAGCAGCTCCGGACCGAAAGAGACCCAGTACTTC. Its translation is CASSSGPKETQYF. V gene TRBV7-2 combines with J gene TRBJ2-5; D call uncertain. Trimming removed 4 bases from V and 3 bases from J, with 9 bases in between. Germline V CDR1 and CDR2: SGHTA, FQGNSA. The CDR3 has 13 amino acids.

This clone has more than one count but fewer than ten. The chain recombines TRBV28 with TRBJ1-1; weak D call: TRBD1 (5 bases). Germline values: CDR1 MDHEN, CDR2 SYDVKM. There are 15 residues in the CDR3. V dropped 4 bases and J dropped 1 base, with 13 bases sitting between them. The CDR3, as DNA: TGTGCCAGCAGTTATGGGGGGTCGGGGAACACTGAAGCTTTCTTT. As protein: CASSYGGSGNTEAFF.

This clone appeared once. The rearrangement links TRBV4-1 to TRBJ1-2; 8 bases map to TRBD1. This CDR3 region has 15 residues. CDR1 MGHRA and CDR2 YSYEKL come from the germline V gene. J gave up 6 bases and V 3 bases, and 9 bases lay outside the gene matches. This CDR3 reads CASSHPGQALDGYTF. The CDR3 nucleotides are TGCGCCAGCAGCCACCCGGGACAGGCCTTGGATGGCTACACCTTC.

The rearrangement uses TRBV5-5 and TRBJ2-5; 12 positions agree with TRBD2. This CDR3 contains 15 residues. Germline V CDR1 and CDR2: SGHKS, YYEKEE (reference sequence). The V gene end was trimmed by 6 bases and the J gene end by 1 base; junction bases not matched to a gene: 4. The CDR3 reads CASTLAGGTQETQYF. The CDR3 DNA reads as TGTGCCAGCACACTAGCGGGGGGAACCCAAGAGACCCAGTACTTC.

This clone was observed a single time. The gene calls are TRBV5-1 and TRBJ1-5, with TRBD1 matching over 7 bases. Germline-derived CDR1 and CDR2 are SGHRS and YFSETQ. After removal of 3 bases from V and 0 bases from J, the junction contained 6 bases not matched to a gene. The CDR3 is 16 residues long. Here the CDR3 DNA reads TGCGCCAGCAGCTCTGGGGACAGCCATAGCAATCAGCCCCAGCATTTT. This translates into CASSSGDSHSNQPQHF.

The gene calls are TRBV29-1 and TRBJ2-1, with 7 bases lining up with TRBD2. Germline CDR1 SQVTM, CDR2 ANQGSEA. The CDR3 extends over 13 amino acids. Losses at the gene ends were 6 bases for V and 6 bases for J; bases not matched to a gene: 8. This CDR3 is CSVGSGGGNEQFF. In nucleotides, the CDR3 is TGCAGCGTGGGTTCGGGCGGGGGCAATGAGCAGTTCTTC.

The chain joins TRBV7-3 to TRBJ2-2; 11 bases fit TRBD1. This CDR3 contains 15 residues. Germline assignment: CDR1 SGHTA and CDR2 FQGTGA. V trimming: 5 bases; J trimming: 6 bases; junction bases outside the gene matches: 5. The CDR3 DNA sequence: TGTGCCAGCAGCCCTACGGACAGGGGGCCCGGGGAGCTGTTTTTT. The encoded protein is CASSPTDRGPGELFF.

The chain is built from TRBV5-1 and TRBJ1-1; no clear D. Trimming cost V 7 bases and J 3 bases, with 13 bases left between them. This CDR3 spans 13 amino acids. The germline V gene has CDR1 SGHRS and CDR2 YFSETQ. The CDR3 is CASFKAEDTEAFF. DNA of the CDR3: TGCGCCAGCTTCAAGGCGGAGGACACTGAAGCTTTCTTT.

The rearrangement uses TRBV4-3 and TRBJ2-7, with D perhaps TRBD1 or TRBD2 (5 bases each). CDR3 length: 14 amino acids. Trimming pared 4 bases from V and 2 bases from J, leaving 12 bases between. The germline gives CDR1 LGHNA, CDR2 YSLEER. The CDR3: CASSPGLAAYEQYF. CDR3 nucleotides: TGCGCCAGCAGCCCGGGGCTAGCCGCCTACGAGCAGTACTTC.

This clone was counted only a few times. The J gene is TRBJ2-2, the V gene TRBV19; TRBD2 might be the D (5 bases). Trimming left V 7 bases short and J 5 bases short, with 14 bases between. This CDR3 contains 14 residues. Germline CDR1 reads LNHDA; CDR2 reads SQIVND (reference sequence). In DNA, the CDR3 is TGTGCCAGTACGCGGGCTATTCTGACCGGGGAGCTGTTTTTT. Its protein product is CASTRAILTGELFF.

This clone was recorded once. The chain combines TRBV7-8 with TRBJ2-3; 9 bases fit TRBD2. This CDR3 is 15 amino acids long. Germline V lookup: CDR1 SGHVS, CDR2 FQNEAQ. The V gene end was trimmed by 5 bases and the J gene end by 1 base; junction bases not matched to a gene: 4. CDR3 sequence: CASSNSGGRTDTQYF. The CDR3 DNA follows: TGTGCCAGCAGCAACAGCGGGGGGCGCACAGATACGCAGTATTTT. Full variable domain (missing parts from reference TRBV7-8 and TRBJ2-3): GAGVSQSPRYKVAKRGQDVALRCDPISGHVSLFWYQQALGQGPEFLTYFQNEAQLDKSGLPSDRFFAERPEGSVSTLKIQRTQQEDSAVYLCASSNSGGRTDTQYFGPGTRLTVL.

The chain links TRBV7-6 to TRBJ1-5, with D perhaps matching TRBD1 (5 bases). Trimming cost V 10 bases and J 0 bases, with 19 bases left between them. The CDR3 runs 16 residues. Germline CDR1 reads SGHVS; CDR2 reads FNYEAQ. DNA for the CDR3: TGTGCCACCGGATTCCGGGACTTTTTTAGCAATCAGCCCCAGCATTTT. Translating it yields CATGFRDFFSNQPQHF.

The J gene is TRBJ2-5, the V gene TRBV19; D gene ambiguous. The J call is in doubt because the DNA end fits TRBJ2-7 better. Germline V CDR1 and CDR2: LNHDA, SQIVND (reference sequence). The length of the CDR3 is 13 residues. CDR3 nucleotide sequence: TGTGCCAGTAGTATCACGAGTGGCTACGAGCAGTACTTC. This gives the protein CASSITSGYEQYF.

This chain links TRBV7-2 with TRBJ2-7; D is unclear. Trimming removed 0 bases at V and 0 bases at J, with 3 bases between. Per the germline V gene, CDR1 is SGHTA and CDR2 is FQGNSA. The CDR3 totals 13 residues. CDR3 DNA: TGTGCCAGCAGCTTAGCCTCCTCCTACGAGCAGTACTTC. Protein sequence: CASSLASSYEQYF.

This sequence joins TRBV4-1 and TRBJ1-2; a weak D match, TRBD1 (6 bases). Between the trimmed V and J ends, which lost 0 bases and 8 bases, there was a span of 10 bases. Per the germline V gene, CDR1 is MGHRA and CDR2 is YSYEKL. The CDR3 is made up of 13 amino acids. The CDR3 DNA reads as TGCGCCAGCAGCCAAGATCAGGGGTTCGGCTACACCTTC. Translated: CASSQDQGFGYTF.

The V gene is TRBV4-3, the J gene TRBJ1-2; tentative D call: TRBD1 (6 bases). The CDR3 has 15 amino acids. V lost 0 bases and J 7 bases, leaving 15 bases between the germline ends. Per germline, CDR1 LGHNA and CDR2 YSLEER. This chain's CDR3 is CASSQDAGVKGGYTF. The CDR3 DNA is TGCGCCAGCAGCCAAGATGCAGGGGTAAAAGGTGGCTACACCTTC.

The chain has TRBV5-1 and TRBJ2-3; D unresolved. The CDR3 is made up of 18 amino acids. Germline CDR1 is SGHRS and CDR2 is YFSETQ. Trimming stripped 4 bases from V and 4 bases from J, with 25 bases between. CDR3: CASSLRVLGRQDSDTQYF. The CDR3 DNA sequence: TGCGCCAGCAGCCTCCGGGTCTTGGGTCGCCAAGACTCAGATACGCAGTATTTT.

This clone came up once. V is TRBV19 and J is TRBJ2-3, with D unresolved. V shed 1 base and J shed 4 bases, with 0 bases lying between them. This CDR3 is built from 11 residues. The V gene's germline CDR1 is LNHDA and CDR2 SQIVND (reference sequence). This CDR3 is CASSIADTQYF. The DNA for the CDR3 is TGTGCCAGTAGTATAGCAGATACGCAGTATTTT.